The 23 T cell receptor beta chains given below trace back to one sample, sequenced in a study of T cell responses to AZD1222 COVID-19 vaccine (dated by TCRdb to about 2021). To prepare the library, the immunoSEQ multiplex PCR assay was applied. Sourced from immuneACCESS, this table was stored by TCRdb with only in-frame sequences that have V and J called. A share of the clones is absent; for the studies checked, an unresolved V gene accounts for under half, and the remainder has no known explanation. Recorded for this sample are 140,000 to 150,000 clones; about 89% of them occurred a single time. The ten largest account for 7.5% of the sample. The time point label of this sample denotes: about 28 days (+/-7) after the second vaccine dose. The treatment or condition label here, explained by the study, means: meningococcal conjugate vaccine given as trial control. The material was peripheral blood, obtained 28 days after the second dose of the MenACWY control vaccine. The receptor set was obtained from an adult who received the MenACWY meningococcal vaccine as a control.

The chain has TRBV3-1 (or the pseudogene TRBV3-2) and TRBJ2-5, with 12 bases aligning to TRBD2. This CDR3 has 14 residues. Germline V gives CDR1 LGHDT, CDR2 YNNKEL (reference sequence). J was trimmed by 5 bases and V by 4 bases; bases with no gene match: 2. The CDR3 sequence: CASSLTSGSETQYF. The CDR3 DNA reads TGTGCCAGCAGCCTGACTAGCGGGAGTGAGACCCAGTACTTC.

This sequence joins TRBV28 and TRBJ2-1; the D is unclear. The germline V gene encodes CDR1 MDHEN and CDR2 SYDVKM. This CDR3 has 15 residues. Trimming pared 5 bases from V and 0 bases from J, leaving 11 bases between. The CDR3 DNA reads as TGTGCCAGCAGTCCCTGGACCGGCTCCTACAATGAGCAGTTCTTC. The encoded protein is CASSPWTGSYNEQFF.

The chain links TRBV3-1 (or the pseudogene TRBV3-2) to TRBJ2-1; TRBD2 agrees at 14 bases. CDR1 is LGHDT and CDR2 is YNNKEL in the germline V gene (reference sequence). The CDR3 covers 17 residues. V shed 4 bases and J 3 bases; nucleotides not matched to a gene: 5. For the CDR3, the DNA is TGTGCCAGCAGCCTCGGGACTAGCGGGAGTAGCTACAATGAGCAGTTCTTC. Its translation: CASSLGTSGSSYNEQFF.

The chain has TRBV28 and TRBJ2-7; 7 bases match TRBD2. The J segment lost 6 bases and the V segment lost 5 bases, leaving 10 bases of the junction unmatched. Germline lookup yields CDR1 MDHEN and CDR2 SYDVKM. CDR3 length: 14 residues. CDR3 coding DNA: TGTGCCAGCAGTAGCGGGGTACCCCGTTTCGAGCAGTACTTC. It codes for CASSSGVPRFEQYF.

The chain is built from TRBV7-6 and TRBJ2-3; 10 bases match TRBD1. Germline trimming cut 10 bases from V and 3 bases from J; bases unmatched to any gene: 13. In germline, CDR1 is SGHVS, CDR2 FNYEAQ. The CDR3 spans 16 residues. CDR3 in DNA: TGTGCCACCTCAGCTTATGGGGACAGGGGTACAGATACGCAGTATTTT. Residues: CATSAYGDRGTDTQYF.

A single count supports this clone. The rearrangement links TRBV27 to TRBJ2-7; TRBD2 might be the D (6 bases). CDR1 and CDR2 (germline): MNHEY, SMNVEV (reference sequence). V was shortened by 9 bases and J by 0 bases, with 9 bases between the two germline ends. There are 12 residues in the CDR3. CDR3 amino acids: CASMDYSYEQYF. CDR3 bases: TGTGCCAGTATGGACTACTCCTACGAGCAGTACTTC.

CDR3 in DNA: TGTGCCAGCAGCCCCCCGGCGGGAGGGACAGATACGCAGTATTTT. This translates into CASSPPAGGTDTQYF. The gene calls are TRBV6-5 and TRBJ2-3, with 9 bases aligning to TRBD2. CDR3 length: 15 residues. Germline lookup yields CDR1 MNHEY and CDR2 SVGAGI. J was trimmed by 3 bases and V by 6 bases; bases with no gene match: 7.

The CDR3 region is CASSASGTSETQYF. For the CDR3, the DNA is TGTGCCAGCAGCGCGTCCGGGACTAGCGAGACCCAGTACTTC. V is TRBV9 and J is TRBJ2-5, with 9 bases that match TRBD2. The CDR3 sequence is 14 residues long. Germline V gene sequence: CDR1 SGDLS, CDR2 YYNGEE. V shed 3 bases, J shed 5 bases, and the junction held 5 bases outside the gene matches.

V and J are TRBV4-3 and TRBJ1-5, with 7 bases fitting TRBD1. The length of the CDR3 is 19 residues. Germline loops: CDR1 LGHNA, CDR2 YSLEER. V lost 0 bases, J lost 2 bases, and 13 bases stayed unmatched. CDR3 region: CASSQDIRRQGGGNQPQHF. CDR3 sequence (DNA): TGCGCCAGCAGCCAAGATATTCGGAGACAGGGTGGAGGCAATCAGCCCCAGCATTTT.

V usage is TRBV30 and J usage is TRBJ1-1, with a possible D match to TRBD1 (5 bases). V was trimmed by 0 bases and J by 1 base, leaving 18 bases between them. CDR3 length equals 17 residues. CDR1 and CDR2 (germline): GTSNPN, SVGIG (reference sequence). The chain's CDR3 is CAWSVPFGAVTNTEAFF. For the CDR3, the DNA is TGTGCCTGGAGTGTACCGTTTGGGGCAGTGACGAACACTGAAGCTTTCTTT.

The V gene is TRBV7-2, the J gene TRBJ2-1, with D hard to call. Germline CDR1 reads SGHTA; CDR2 reads FQGNSA. This CDR3 contains 11 residues. The V gene lost 2 bases and the J gene lost 8 bases, with 4 bases spanning the gap. CDR3: CASSLSDEQFF. The CDR3 DNA is TGTGCCAGCAGCTTATCCGATGAGCAGTTCTTC.

The chain employs TRBV3-1 (or the pseudogene TRBV3-2) and TRBJ1-4; a weak D match, TRBD1 (6 bases). The ends were cut back, 0 bases at V and 7 bases at J, with 18 bases in the middle. The CDR3 totals 17 residues. The germline CDR1 and CDR2 sequences are LGHDT and YNNKEL (reference sequence). CDR3 DNA sequence: TGTGCCAGCAGCCAAGAGGGTTGGCCAGGGGTGATTGAAAAACTGTTTTTT. Protein product: CASSQEGWPGVIEKLFF.

This CDR3 reads CASSEQGLETQYF. In DNA form, the CDR3 reads TGTGCCAGCAGTGAACAGGGGCTAGAGACCCAGTACTTC. The V call is TRBV6-1, the J call TRBJ2-5, with D perhaps matching TRBD1 (6 bases). CDR3 length: 13 amino acids. CDR1 is MNHNS, CDR2 SASEGT, per germline. V lost 2 bases to trimming and J lost 4 bases, with 8 bases between them.

This clone appeared a single time. The chain employs TRBV29-1 and TRBJ2-5; 10 nucleotides match TRBD1. This CDR3 comprises 14 residues. Germline V CDR1 and CDR2: SQVTM, ANQGSEA. Trimming took 6 bases from V and 3 from J; bases not matched to a gene: 7. CDR3 protein: CSVPPGTGEETQYF. CDR3 DNA: TGCAGCGTACCCCCCGGGACAGGGGAAGAGACCCAGTACTTC.

This clone appeared a few times. The J gene is TRBJ1-1, the V gene TRBV13; D not certain. The V gene's germline CDR1 is PRHDT and CDR2 FYEKMQ (reference sequence). The CDR3 sequence is 12 residues long. V was shortened by 3 bases and J by 3 bases, with 5 bases between the two germline ends. The CDR3 loop is CASSFGYTEAFF. The CDR3 DNA reads as TGTGCCAGCAGCTTCGGCTACACTGAAGCTTTCTTT.

V gene TRBV7-2 combines with J gene TRBJ2-7; D uncertain. V was trimmed by 5 bases and J by 7 bases, leaving 15 bases between them. The V gene's germline CDR1 is SGHTA and CDR2 FQGNSA. There are 13 residues in the CDR3. In DNA, the CDR3 is TGTGCCAGCAGCGCCAGTTTAGTGGGAGAGCAGTACTTC. As protein: CASSASLVGEQYF. Full variable domain (missing parts from reference TRBV7-2 and TRBJ2-7): GAGVSQSPSNKVTEKGKDVELRCDPISGHTALYWYRQSLGQGLEFLIYFQGNSAPDKSGLPSDRFSAERTGGSVSTLTIQRTQQEDSAVYLCASSASLVGEQYFGPGTRLTVT.

V and J are TRBV5-1 and TRBJ1-2, with D perhaps TRBD1 (5 bases). Trimming removed 0 bases from V and 6 bases from J, with 18 bases in between. This CDR3 has 16 amino acids. Germline CDR1 is SGHRS and CDR2 is YFSETQ. The CDR3 loop is CASSLAPRDGGHGYTF. CDR3 DNA: TGCGCCAGCAGCTTGGCGCCCCGGGACGGAGGACATGGCTACACCTTC. The complete variable domain, with remaining parts taken from reference TRBV5-1 and TRBJ1-2, reads KAGVTQTPRYLIKTRGQQVTLSCSPISGHRSVSWYQQTPGQGLQFLFEYFSETQRNKGNFPGRFSGRQFSNSRSEMNVSTLELGDSALYLCASSLAPRDGGHGYTFGSGTRLTVV.

The chain carries TRBV5-6 and TRBJ1-1; the D is unclear. Trimming pared 3 bases from V and 6 bases from J, leaving 12 bases between. The CDR3 is 13 amino acids. The V gene's germline CDR1 is SGHDT and CDR2 YYEEEE. CDR3 nucleotides: TGTGCCAGCAGCTGGACCCGAGCCGCTGAAGCTTTCTTT. The encoded protein is CASSWTRAAEAFF.

This clone was observed a single time. Other DNA sequences from this sample encode an identical CDR3 as well. The V gene is TRBV3-1 (or the pseudogene TRBV3-2), the J gene TRBJ2-2; D unclear. Germline V gene data show CDR1 as LGHDT and CDR2 as YNNKEL (reference sequence). This CDR3 comprises 11 residues. Trimming removed 1 base from V and 6 bases from J, with 0 bases in between. The CDR3 sequence: CASSQAGELFF. The CDR3 region has the DNA TGTGCCAGCAGCCAAGCCGGGGAGCTGTTTTTT.

The chain employs TRBV7-2 and TRBJ1-1; no definite D call. Germline-derived CDR1 and CDR2 are SGHTA and FQGNSA. This CDR3 spans 14 amino acids. V lost 3 bases to trimming and J lost 0 bases, with 8 bases between them. The CDR3: CASSLKGMNTEAFF. The DNA for the CDR3 is TGTGCCAGCAGCTTGAAAGGAATGAACACTGAAGCTTTCTTT.

This chain uses TRBV30 with TRBJ1-2; D is possibly TRBD1 (5 bases). This CDR3 contains 13 residues. Germline values: CDR1 GTSNPN, CDR2 SVGIG (reference sequence). V dropped 0 bases and J dropped 4 bases, with 9 bases sitting between them. DNA of the CDR3: TGTGCCTGGAGTGTAACAGGACCCTATGGCTACACCTTC. Translated: CAWSVTGPYGYTF. The full variable domain, in which reference TRBV30 and TRBJ1-2 provide the parts outside the CDR3, is SQTIHQWPATLVQPVGSPLSLECTVEGTSNPNLYWYRQAAGRGLQLLFYSVGIGQISSEVPQNLSASRPQDRQFILSSKKLLLSDSGFYLCAWSVTGPYGYTFGSGTRLTVV.

The rearrangement joins TRBV6-5 to TRBJ1-6, with 8 bases lining up with TRBD1. Trimming cost V 5 bases and J 7 bases; bases outside gene matches: 7. The CDR3 covers 15 residues. The germline V gene encodes CDR1 MNHEY and CDR2 SVGAGI. CDR3 DNA sequence: TGTGCCAGCAGTAACCAGGGGGCGGGAAATTCACCCCTCCACTTT. It encodes CASSNQGAGNSPLHF.

The chain has TRBV28 and TRBJ2-7, with TRBD2 matching over 10 bases. Germline assignment: CDR1 MDHEN and CDR2 SYDVKM. J lost 3 bases, V lost 2 bases, and 4 bases had no gene match. This CDR3 comprises 15 residues. The CDR3 DNA reads TGTGCCAGCAGTTTACCCAGCGGGAGGGTCTACGAGCAGTACTTC. It codes for CASSLPSGRVYEQYF.